One and the same sample provided the 20 T cell receptor beta chains below, sequenced in a study of identical twins. TCRdb reprocessed the 5' RACE reads via MiXCR and lists one record per CDR3 protein. The data hold 1.5 million to 2 million distinct CDR3 sequences, with less than 35% observed a single time. Material for sequencing was cord blood. These receptor sequences come from a newborn girl in good health.

This clonotype was seen more than once but under ten times. The chain recombines TRBV6-6 with TRBJ1-2; TRBD1 aligns across 10 bases. Germline V gene data show CDR1 as MNHNY and CDR2 as SVGAGI (reference sequence). V trimming: 5 bases; J trimming: 8 bases; junction bases outside the gene matches: 5. CDR3 length: 13 amino acids. The CDR3 region has the DNA TGTGCCAGCAGTGCGGGACAGGGGCTGGGCTACACCTTC. Translated: CASSAGQGLGYTF.

V is TRBV12-3 or TRBV12-4 and J is TRBJ1-5, with D tentatively TRBD1 (6 bases). V lost 0 bases and J lost 3, with 12 bases in between. This CDR3 is 16 amino acids long. CDR3 sequence: CASSLAGGHLNQPQHF. The DNA of the CDR3 is TGTGCCAGCAGTTTAGCGGGGGGACATCTCAATCAGCCCCAGCATTTT.

This clonotype was found a few times. This sequence joins TRBV7-9 and TRBJ2-7; 14 bases match TRBD2. The CDR3 loop spans 14 amino acids. CDR1 is SEHNR, CDR2 FQNEAQ, per germline (reference sequence). V lost 8 bases and J lost 7; bases outside the gene matches: 7. Here the CDR3 reads CASLGLAGEVEQYF. Written as DNA, the CDR3 is TGTGCCAGCTTGGGACTAGCGGGAGAAGTGGAGCAGTACTTC.

The chain recombines TRBV11-2 with TRBJ2-5, with TRBD2 identical over 10 bases. The germline CDR1 and CDR2 sequences are SGHAT and FQNNGV. The junction had 4 bases not matched to a gene; V was cut back by 1 base and J by 5 bases. The CDR3 spans 15 residues. The CDR3 region has the DNA TGTGCCAGCAGCTTAGTAGCGGGGGGCCGGGAGACCCAGTACTTC. Translating gives CASSLVAGGRETQYF.

The chain uses TRBV20-1 and TRBJ2-1, with 8 bases aligning to TRBD2. This CDR3 contains 15 residues. The J segment lost 2 bases and the V segment lost 5 bases, leaving 8 bases of the junction unmatched. Germline-derived CDR1 and CDR2 are DFQATT and SNEGSKA (reference sequence). CDR3 loop: CSAHPSGGPYNEQFF. CDR3 nucleotide sequence: TGCAGTGCTCACCCCAGCGGGGGTCCCTACAATGAGCAGTTCTTC.

This sequence joins TRBV29-1 and TRBJ2-1; D possibly uses TRBD1 or TRBD2 (5 bases each). Trimming pared 3 bases from V and 0 bases from J, leaving 12 bases between. The CDR3 has 15 amino acids. CDR1 SQVTM and CDR2 ANQGSEA come from the germline V gene. This chain's CDR3 is CSVEGERSSYNEQFF. CDR3 in DNA: TGCAGCGTTGAGGGGGAGCGGTCCTCCTACAATGAGCAGTTCTTC.

The chain carries TRBV7-9 and TRBJ2-1; TRBD2 is a possible D gene (8 bases). The germline V gene has CDR1 SEHNR and CDR2 FQNEAQ (reference sequence). The CDR3 is made up of 16 amino acids. Trimming removed 3 bases from V and 4 bases from J, with 16 bases in between. In DNA, the CDR3 is TGTGCCAGCAGCTTCTACGGGAGGGGGCCTTACAATGAGCAGTTCTTC. It specifies CASSFYGRGPYNEQFF.

This clonotype was picked up a small number of times. The rearrangement uses TRBV20-1 and TRBJ2-1; D might be TRBD2 (5 bases). The CDR3 has 14 amino acids. Germline lookup yields CDR1 DFQATT and CDR2 SNEGSKA (reference sequence). The ends were cut back, 5 bases at V and 5 bases at J, with 16 bases in the middle. The CDR3 loop reads CSARTGGIHNEQFF. DNA of the CDR3: TGCAGTGCTCGGACTGGTGGAATCCACAATGAGCAGTTCTTC.

This chain links TRBV29-1 with TRBJ2-6; D gene uncertain. The V gene lost 6 bases and the J gene lost 0 bases, with 9 bases spanning the gap. Germline V lookup: CDR1 SQVTM, CDR2 ANQGSEA. The CDR3 runs to 14 residues. CDR3 in amino acids: CSVPDGSGANVLTF. The CDR3 nucleotides are TGCAGCGTCCCGGACGGCTCTGGGGCCAACGTCCTGACTTTC. The variable domain in full, completed from reference TRBV29-1 and TRBJ2-6, reads SAVISQKPSRDICQRGTSLTIQCQVDSQVTMMFWYRQQPGQSLTLIATANQGSEATYESGFVIDKFPISRPNLTFSTLTVSNMSPEDSSIYLCSVPDGSGANVLTFGAGSRLTVL.

The rearrangement joins TRBV18 to TRBJ2-3; weak D call: TRBD2 (6 bases). Germline CDR1 and CDR2: KGHSH and LQKENI. This CDR3 comprises 16 residues. V was cut by 2 bases and J by 7 bases, with 19 bases left in between. CDR3 residues: CASSPTKGLARNTQYF. The CDR3 DNA is TGTGCCAGCTCACCAACGAAGGGACTTGCGCGGAATACGCAGTATTTT.

The chain employs TRBV20-1 and TRBJ2-5; the D is unclear. The germline gives CDR1 DFQATT, CDR2 SNEGSKA (reference sequence). V lost 0 bases, J lost 3 bases, and 8 bases lay in between. This CDR3 region has 13 residues. The CDR3 nucleotides are TGCAGTGCTAGAGAAAGGGCTGAAGAGACCCAGTACTTC. This sequence encodes CSARERAEETQYF.

This chain links TRBV6-1 with TRBJ1-5; D gene ambiguous. This CDR3 spans 14 amino acids. The germline V gene encodes CDR1 MNHNS and CDR2 SASEGT. V lost 3 bases and J 3 bases, leaving 9 bases between the germline ends. The CDR3 loop is CASSDLRSNQPQHF. The DNA of the CDR3 is TGTGCCAGCAGTGATCTCAGGTCCAATCAGCCCCAGCATTTT.

This clonotype has more than one count but fewer than ten. This chain connects TRBV10-3 to TRBJ2-2, with TRBD1 identical over 10 bases. With 5 bases clipped from V and 9 bases from J, the junction kept 12 bases outside the gene matches. CDR3 length: 16 residues. Germline assignment: CDR1 ENHRY and CDR2 SYGVKD. DNA of the CDR3: TGTGCCATCAGTAAGACCGGGACAGGGGAAGGCCGGGAGCTGTTTTTT. This translates into CAISKTGTGEGRELFF.

The rearrangement joins TRBV21-1 to TRBJ2-1; the tabulated D call, TRBD2, remains unverified against the DNA. TRBV21-1 constitutes a pseudogene. The CDR3 covers 17 residues. The CDR3 DNA reads as TGTGCCAGCAGCAAACTTAGGGGACTAGCGAGAGAGAATGAGCAGTTCTTC. This encodes CASSKLRGLARENEQFF.

There are a few counts of this clonotype. The rearrangement links TRBV2 to TRBJ2-4; D perhaps matches TRBD2 (5 bases). The J call may be incorrect, as the DNA end agrees better with TRBJ2-7. The CDR3 runs to 13 residues. Germline values: CDR1 SNHLY, CDR2 FYNNEI. The CDR3 nucleotides are TGTGCCAGCAGTGATGGAGGAATCTACGAGCAGTACTTC. Amino acids: CASSDGGIYEQYF.

This clonotype was detected a few times. V and J are TRBV4-2 and TRBJ2-1; 8 nucleotides match TRBD2. The CDR3 loop spans 17 amino acids. CDR1 and CDR2 from the germline V gene are LGHNA and YNFKEQ. Trimming removed 4 bases from V and 1 base from J; junction bases left unmatched: 9. The CDR3 spells CASSPSTSGPSYNEQFF. The CDR3 region has the DNA TGTGCCAGCAGCCCATCAACTAGCGGCCCTTCCTACAATGAGCAGTTCTTC.

The V call is TRBV7-9, the J call TRBJ2-1; TRBD1 might be the D (6 bases). Trimming took off 4 bases at V and 13 bases at J, with 20 bases between the two ends. CDR1 is SEHNR and CDR2 is FQNEAQ in the germline V gene (reference sequence). This CDR3 has 14 residues. This CDR3 is CASSSTGFGETQFF. The DNA for the CDR3 is TGTGCCAGCAGCTCAACAGGGTTTGGAGAGACCCAGTTCTTC.

The chain couples TRBV20-1 to TRBJ2-1, with D perhaps TRBD1 (6 bases). V was trimmed by 5 bases and J by 1 base, leaving 15 bases between them. Germline V gene lookup returns CDR1 DFQATT and CDR2 SNEGSKA (reference sequence). The CDR3 is 15 residues long. The CDR3 reads CSAPPHRASYNEQFF. The CDR3, as DNA: TGCAGTGCTCCACCACACAGGGCATCCTACAATGAGCAGTTCTTC.

The J gene is TRBJ1-1, the V gene TRBV5-5, with D perhaps matching TRBD1 (6 bases). CDR3 length: 14 residues. The V end was cut by 2 bases, the J end by 1 base, with 9 bases between. Germline CDR1 and CDR2: SGHKS and YYEKEE (reference sequence). CDR3 amino acids: CASSFGQKNTEAFF. The CDR3 nucleotides are TGTGCCAGCAGCTTCGGACAGAAGAACACTGAAGCTTTCTTT.

The gene calls are TRBV12-3 or TRBV12-4 and TRBJ2-7, with D tentatively TRBD1 or TRBD2 (7 bases each). The CDR3 is made up of 12 amino acids. The germline V and J ends were trimmed by 6 bases and 10 bases, with 16 bases remaining between them. The CDR3 region is CASSHSGDRQYF. The CDR3 DNA sequence: TGTGCCAGCAGCCACAGCGGGGACAGACAGTACTTC.